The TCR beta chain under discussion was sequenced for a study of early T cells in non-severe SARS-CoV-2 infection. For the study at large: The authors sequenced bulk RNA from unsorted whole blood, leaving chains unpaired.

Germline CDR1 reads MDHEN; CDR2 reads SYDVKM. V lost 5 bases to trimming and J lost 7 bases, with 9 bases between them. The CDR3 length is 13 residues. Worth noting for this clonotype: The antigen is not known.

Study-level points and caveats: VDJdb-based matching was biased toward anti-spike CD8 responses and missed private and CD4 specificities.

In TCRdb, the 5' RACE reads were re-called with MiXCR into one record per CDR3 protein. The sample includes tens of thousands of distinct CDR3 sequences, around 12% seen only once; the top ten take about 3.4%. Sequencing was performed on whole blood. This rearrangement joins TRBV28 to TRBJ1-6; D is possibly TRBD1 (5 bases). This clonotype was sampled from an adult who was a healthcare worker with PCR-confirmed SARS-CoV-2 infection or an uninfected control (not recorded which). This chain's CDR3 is CASSRDLNSPLHF. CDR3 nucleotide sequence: TGTGCCAGCAGTCGGGACCTCAATTCACCCCTCCACTTT.